The next 25 T cell receptor beta chains were all read from a single sample in a study of cytomegalovirus exposure and HLA in healthy donors. 60 Vbeta and 13 Jbeta primers were used in PCR. The repertoire was sequenced with immunoSEQ multiplex PCR; TCRdb's copy has only in-frame clones and lacks some. The sample has some 190,000 clones, over 60% seen once. Sequenced: PBMCs. Receptors were obtained from a man in his thirties or forties in good health and CMV-seropositive.

This clone appeared a few times. The rearrangement joins TRBV27 to TRBJ2-1, with D possibly TRBD2 on 6 matching bases. Germline CDR1 is MNHEY and CDR2 is SMNVEV (reference sequence). Trimming cost V 4 bases and J 3 bases, with 13 bases left between them. This CDR3 region has 15 residues. The CDR3 protein is CASSSAGWGYNEQFF. CDR3 coding DNA: TGTGCCAGCAGTTCCGCGGGATGGGGCTACAATGAGCAGTTCTTC.

This clone has more than one count but fewer than ten. The chain combines TRBV7-3 with TRBJ2-1; TRBD2 matches at 9 bases. In germline, CDR1 is SGHTA, CDR2 FQGTGA. The V gene end was trimmed by 5 bases and the J gene end by 7 bases; junction bases not matched to a gene: 15. This CDR3 has 17 residues. This CDR3 reads CASSPSLGGGARNEQFF. The DNA for the CDR3 is TGTGCCAGCAGCCCTTCCCTAGGCGGGGGGGCCCGAAATGAGCAGTTCTTC.

The J gene is TRBJ2-1, the V gene TRBV11-3; TRBD2 is a possible D gene (6 bases). Germline V CDR1 and CDR2: SGHNT, YENEEA. V was pared by 1 base and J by 4 bases, with 17 bases between. There are 17 residues in the CDR3. The DNA for the CDR3 is TGTGCCAGCAGCTTAGGTCGGGACTCGGCGGCTTACAATGAGCAGTTCTTC. Translation: CASSLGRDSAAYNEQFF.

This rearrangement joins TRBV4-3 to TRBJ1-5, with a tentative D call TRBD1 (5 bases). Germline lookup yields CDR1 LGHNA and CDR2 YSLEER. V lost 3 bases and J lost 9, with 21 bases in between. The CDR3 sequence is 16 residues long. DNA of the CDR3: TGCGCCAGCAGCCAGGAGCTGGGAGGGACTCCTAGGCCCCAGCATTTT. Translating it yields CASSQELGGTPRPQHF.

The gene calls are TRBV6-4 and TRBJ2-7, with TRBD2 matching 7 bases. This CDR3 comprises 14 residues. The ends lost 0 bases at V and 6 bases at J; junction bases unmatched: 5. CDR1 MRHNA and CDR2 SNTAGT come from the germline V gene. In DNA form, the CDR3 reads TGTGCCAGCAGTGACTCGGCGGGAGCGCTCGAGCAGTACTTC. This translates into CASSDSAGALEQYF.

The chain uses TRBV6-5 and TRBJ1-1; TRBD1 matches 8 bases. The trim removed 4 bases at V and 4 bases at J, leaving 8 bases unmatched. Per germline, CDR1 MNHEY and CDR2 SVGAGI. This CDR3 is built from 15 residues. Written as DNA, the CDR3 is TGTGCCAGCAGTTCACAGGGGGTCATGGGCACTGAAGCTTTCTTT. It yields the protein CASSSQGVMGTEAFF.

The V call is TRBV4-3, the J call TRBJ2-7; possibly TRBD1 for D (5 bases). Trimming removed 1 base from V and 1 base from J, with 8 bases in between. The CDR3 runs to 14 residues. CDR1 LGHNA and CDR2 YSLEER come from the germline V gene. CDR3 DNA sequence: TGCGCCAGCAGCCAAGCGGCAGGGTCCTACGAGCAGTACTTC. Its protein product is CASSQAAGSYEQYF.

This clone showed up just a few times. V and J are TRBV7-6 and TRBJ2-7; maybe TRBD2 (6 bases). Germline V gene lookup returns CDR1 SGHVS and CDR2 FNYEAQ. This CDR3 spans 16 amino acids. The ends were cut back, 3 bases at V and 5 bases at J, with 20 bases in the middle. The DNA for the CDR3 is TGTGCCAGCAGCTTTCTGTCGGGGGACGGAAGGAACGAGCAGTACTTC. Amino acids: CASSFLSGDGRNEQYF. Complete variable domain (other parts from reference TRBV7-6 and TRBJ2-7): GAGVSQSPRYKVTKRGQDVALRCDPISGHVSLYWYRQALGQGPEFLTYFNYEAQQDKSGLPNDRFSAERPEGSISTLTIQRTEQRDSAMYRCASSFLSGDGRNEQYFGPGTRLTVT.

This clone was seen once. The chain is built from TRBV7-2 and TRBJ2-7; 9 bases align to TRBD2. This CDR3 has 15 amino acids. V shed 3 bases and J 3 bases; nucleotides not matched to a gene: 6. The germline V gene encodes CDR1 SGHTA and CDR2 FQGNSA. The CDR3 sequence is CASSLVLAGSYEQYF. CDR3 nucleotide sequence: TGTGCCAGCAGCTTGGTGCTAGCGGGAAGCTACGAGCAGTACTTC.

V gene TRBV18 combines with J gene TRBJ1-5, with a weak D call TRBD1 (5 bases). CDR3 length: 13 residues. CDR1 and CDR2 (germline): KGHSH, LQKENI. V lost 4 bases to trimming and J lost 5 bases, with 9 bases between them. The DNA for the CDR3 is TGTGCCAGCTCACGAGGGGAGGATCAGCCCCAGCATTTT. This encodes CASSRGEDQPQHF.

The chain uses TRBV7-9 and TRBJ2-7; 7 positions match TRBD2. This CDR3 is built from 17 residues. Trimming removed 5 bases from V and 7 bases from J; junction bases left unmatched: 20. Germline CDR1 reads SEHNR; CDR2 reads FQNEAQ (reference sequence). The CDR3 bases are TGTGCCAGCAGCCTCCGCGGGGGAGGAGCTGTTCAGAGGGAGCAGTACTTC. Encoded protein: CASSLRGGGAVQREQYF.

This sequence joins TRBV6-5 and TRBJ1-1; perhaps TRBD1 as D (6 bases). V lost 7 bases, J lost 6 bases, and 21 bases lay in between. CDR1 and CDR2 (germline): MNHEY, SVGAGI. CDR3 size: 15 residues. The CDR3 sequence is CASKGGTLPGAEAFF. CDR3 DNA: TGTGCCAGCAAAGGGGGAACCCTCCCAGGCGCTGAAGCTTTCTTT.

The chain joins TRBV5-4 to TRBJ2-2, with D uncertain. Per the germline V gene, CDR1 is SGHNT and CDR2 is YYREEE (reference sequence). CDR3 length equals 17 residues. Deletions cut 4 bases from V and 0 bases from J, with 16 bases between. CDR3 residues: CASSDLVRSSNTGELFF. The CDR3 nucleotides read TGTGCCAGCAGCGACCTGGTGAGGTCCTCGAACACCGGGGAGCTGTTTTTT.

This clone has more than one count but fewer than ten. The chain is built from TRBV19 and TRBJ2-7; 8 nucleotides align to TRBD1. The V segment lost 5 bases and the J segment 2 bases; nucleotides outside the gene matches: 8. Germline V gene data show CDR1 as LNHDA and CDR2 as SQIVND (reference sequence). The CDR3 contains 15 residues. In DNA form, the CDR3 reads TGTGCCAGTAGTGCCCGGGACAGGCCCGCCTACGAGCAGTACTTC. This sequence encodes CASSARDRPAYEQYF. Together with reference TRBV19 and TRBJ2-7, the CDR3 gives the full variable domain: DGGITQSPKYLFRKEGQNVTLSCEQNLNHDAMYWYRQDPGQGLRLIYYSQIVNDFQKGDIAEGYSVSREKKESFPLTVTSAQKNPTAFYLCASSARDRPAYEQYFGPGTRLTVT.

The chain couples TRBV6-5 to TRBJ1-1; D uncertain. Germline CDR1 reads MNHEY; CDR2 reads SVGAGI. There are 13 residues in the CDR3. Between the trimmed V and J ends, which lost 4 bases and 1 base, there was a span of 7 bases. As DNA, the CDR3 is TGTGCCAGCAGTTTCCTATGGAACACTGAAGCTTTCTTT. Translating gives CASSFLWNTEAFF.

The chain combines TRBV6-6 with TRBJ2-1, with 10 bases matching TRBD2. Germline CDR1 MNHNY, CDR2 SVGAGI (reference sequence). Unmatched junction bases numbered 3, after V lost 2 bases and J lost 2 bases. The CDR3 is 16 residues long. This CDR3 is CASSYASGRAYNEQFF. The CDR3 coding sequence is TGTGCCAGCAGTTACGCCAGCGGGAGGGCCTACAATGAGCAGTTCTTC.

The chain is built from TRBV19 and TRBJ1-1; D is perhaps TRBD1 (5 bases). There are 13 residues in the CDR3. Germline V gene lookup returns CDR1 LNHDA and CDR2 SQIVND (reference sequence). V was shortened by 3 bases and J by 8 bases, with 13 bases between the two germline ends. The CDR3 region has the DNA TGTGCCAGTAGTATGGGAGGGGTGCTAGAAGCTTTCTTT. Translation: CASSMGGVLEAFF.

The V call is TRBV7-6, the J call TRBJ1-1; TRBD1 agrees at 8 bases. This CDR3 has 16 residues. From germline, CDR1 is SGHVS and CDR2 FNYEAQ. Unmatched junction bases numbered 6, after V lost 1 base and J lost 2 bases. The CDR3 protein is CASSLGAGGYNTEAFF. The CDR3 nucleotides read TGTGCCAGCAGCTTAGGAGCAGGGGGCTACAACACTGAAGCTTTCTTT.

The chain carries TRBV6-5 and TRBJ2-1; D is perhaps TRBD1 (6 bases). The CDR3 is made up of 12 amino acids. CDR1 is MNHEY, CDR2 SVGAGI, per germline. V lost 7 bases and J 7 bases, leaving 11 bases between the germline ends. In DNA form, the CDR3 reads TGTGCCAGCACCCCTGGGACAAATGAGCAGTTCTTC. Translating it yields CASTPGTNEQFF.

This chain links TRBV30 with TRBJ1-2; D perhaps matches TRBD1 (6 bases). Germline V gene sequence: CDR1 GTSNPN, CDR2 SVGIG (reference sequence). The CDR3 contains 14 residues. The V and J ends lost 3 bases and 4 bases respectively, with 15 bases between them. CDR3 sequence (DNA): TGTGCCTGGAGCAACAGGGAGCTCGGCTATGGCTACACCTTC. Protein sequence: CAWSNRELGYGYTF.

The chain joins TRBV7-2 to TRBJ2-7, with 9 bases fitting TRBD1. The CDR3 totals 15 residues. CDR1 and CDR2 (germline): SGHTA, FQGNSA. The V and J ends lost 5 bases and 2 bases, in that order; junction bases with no gene match: 7. CDR3 in amino acids: CASSAWTGDAYEQYF. The CDR3 bases are TGTGCCAGCAGCGCCTGGACAGGGGACGCCTACGAGCAGTACTTC.

A single count supports this clone. The chain is built from TRBV4-2 and TRBJ2-3; tentatively, D is TRBD2 (6 bases). The CDR3 runs 17 residues. In germline, CDR1 is LGHNA, CDR2 YNFKEQ. V was pared by 5 bases and J by 5 bases, with 23 bases between. As DNA, the CDR3 is TGTGCCAGCAGCGTACTAAACCCGGGAGACTACAAAGATACGCAGTATTTT. Its protein product is CASSVLNPGDYKDTQYF.

The chain combines TRBV28 with TRBJ2-7; 9 bases map to TRBD2. CDR3 length: 15 residues. V gave up 6 bases and J gave up 7 bases; unmatched junction bases: 13. From germline, CDR1 is MDHEN and CDR2 SYDVKM. The chain's CDR3 is CASSYSGSRVGEQYF. As DNA, the CDR3 is TGTGCCAGCAGCTATAGCGGGAGTAGAGTCGGGGAGCAGTACTTC. The full variable domain, rest sourced from reference TRBV28 and TRBJ2-7, is DVKVTQSSRYLVKRTGEKVFLECVQDMDHENMFWYRQDPGLGLRLIYFSYDVKMKEKGDIPEGYSVSREKKERFSLILESASTNQTSMYLCASSYSGSRVGEQYFGPGTRLTVT.

The CDR3 loop reads CASSPPGLNADTQYF. The DNA for the CDR3 is TGTGCCAGCAGCCCACCGGGACTAAACGCAGATACGCAGTATTTT. V usage is TRBV28 and J usage is TRBJ2-3; TRBD2 aligns across 7 bases. The CDR3 runs to 15 residues. Trimming removed 6 bases from V and 4 bases from J; junction bases left unmatched: 10. Germline V gene sequence: CDR1 MDHEN, CDR2 SYDVKM.

The chain carries TRBV30 and TRBJ1-4; D perhaps matches TRBD1 (5 bases). The CDR3 length is 14 residues. Looked up from germline, CDR1 is GTSNPN and CDR2 is SVGIG (reference sequence). The V gene lost 3 bases and the J gene lost 4 bases, with 12 bases spanning the gap. CDR3 protein: CAWRKGALNEKLFF. CDR3 nucleotide sequence: TGTGCCTGGAGAAAAGGGGCCCTTAATGAAAAACTGTTTTTT.